The clone carrying this TCR beta chain appeared a single time. The V segment lost 4 bases and the J segment 6 bases; nucleotides outside the gene matches: 4. Germline V gene data show CDR1 as MNHEY and CDR2 as SMNVEV (reference sequence). The CDR3 is 14 residues long. This entry is derived from a study of blood T cell repertoires in COVID-19. The data were produced by immunoSEQ multiplex PCR, yet TCRdb's version contains in-frame clones alone and is incomplete. The sample has around 240,000 clones, 75% to 90% seen once. The sequence was collected from a woman aged 50 to 60 who had recovered from COVID-19. This sequence joins TRBV27 and TRBJ2-1, with 9 positions matching TRBD1. The specimen was PBMCs or T cells enriched from blood (not recorded which). DNA of the CDR3: TGTGCCAGCAGTTACCGACAGGGGGGCAATGAGCAGTTCTTC. It yields the protein CASSYRQGGNEQFF.